This TCR beta chain is from a study of CD8 T cells in Susac syndrome. Reverse transcription used roughly 0.5 to 1 ug RNA and random hexamers. TCRdb reprocessed the immunoSEQ multiplex PCR reads via MiXCR and lists one record per CDR3 protein. The sample consists of 200,000 to 250,000 distinct CDR3 sequences, roughly 90% of them appearing once. The CDR3 contains 14 residues. Germline V gene lookup returns CDR1 SGDLS and CDR2 YYNGEE. V was cut by 0 bases and J by 7 bases, with 11 bases left in between. Sequencing of TCR beta was undertaken in CD8+ and CD4+ T cells derived from blood. The sequenced material came from CD8+ T cells from PBMCs. The chain uses TRBV9 and TRBJ1-5; D is unresolved. This TCR was recovered from a human donor with multiple sclerosis. The CDR3 DNA sequence: TGTGCCAGCAGCGTAGAAGGTACCGACCAGCCCCAGCATTTT. It is translated as CASSVEGTDQPQHF.